This TCR beta chain was identified in a study of cytomegalovirus exposure and HLA in healthy donors. Overall study results and limits: Association with HLA alleles at 0.05 false discovery rate was found for around 15,000 TCR beta sequences in a later analysis. Donors were assumed by presence/absence analyses to have roughly uniform sequencing depth. Later analysis identified a missense DCLRE1C variant that was linked to TCR beta V- and J-gene trimming.

On this clone itself: Its antigen remains unidentified. This sample also contains other DNA sequences that code for the same CDR3.

This PCR relied on a set of 60 Vbeta primers and 13 Jbeta primers. Profiled with immunoSEQ multiplex PCR; TCRdb holds only in-frame clones, not every one. The sample records 190,000 or so clones, over 80% being singletons. The CDR3 is 14 amino acids. Per the germline V gene, CDR1 is SGHTA and CDR2 is FQGNSA. V was cut by 0 bases and J by 5 bases, with 10 bases left in between. The receptor was derived from a man between 50 and 59 years old in good health and CMV-seronegative. The genes are TRBV7-2 and TRBJ2-5, with D perhaps matching TRBD2 (5 bases). The sample was PBMCs. The CDR3 protein is CASSLAGARETQYF. In DNA form, the CDR3 reads TGTGCCAGCAGCTTAGCGGGAGCGAGGGAGACCCAGTACTTC.